This T cell receptor beta chain was observed in a study of T-cell reconstitution after alpha-beta-depleted transplantation in children. This clonotype was seen a handful of times. Antigen specificity is unknown. TCRbeta library preparation incorporated unique molecular identifiers. TCRdb ran MiXCR on the PCR reads and lists one entry per CDR3 protein. The data show about 240,000 distinct CDR3 sequences, about 25% seen once. Points from the study as a whole: Hyperexpanded clones declined; after one year, newly produced T cells mostly supplied diversity. Surviving recipient T cells and thymic progenitors underlay high day-60 TCRbeta diversity in some patients. After transplant, at about two months, alpha-beta T cells were reportedly derived from several hundred expanded graft clones.

The CDR3 consists of 15 residues. The sequences come from PBMCs, collected before TCRalphabeta/CD19-depleted stem cell transplant. This receptor was obtained from a girl aged 2 to 10 with Fanconi anemia, due to receive a stem cell transplant. The chain links TRBV21-1 to TRBJ2-3; the D call in the table, TRBD2, was not verified against the DNA. TRBV21-1 is classified as a pseudogene. CDR3 in DNA: TGTGCCAGCACCTCACTAGCGGGGCTGACAGATACGCAGTATTTT. Its protein is CASTSLAGLTDTQYF.